The source of this T cell receptor (beta chain) is a study of T cell changes during pregnancy in multiple sclerosis. Some clones are missing from TCRdb's copy, which holds only in-frame ones; the method was immunoSEQ multiplex PCR. The sample holds tens of thousands of clones, roughly 90% seen once. The material sequenced was peripheral blood, taken in the first trimester of pregnancy. The source is a female donor with multiple sclerosis, enrolled in a pregnancy study.

This CDR3 reads CASSVVGQVGSGELFF. As DNA, the CDR3 is TGTGCCAGCAGCGTAGTGGGGCAAGTAGGGTCCGGGGAGCTGTTTTTT. The rearrangement links TRBV9 to TRBJ2-2; D perhaps matches TRBD1 (5 bases). V was cut by 0 bases and J by 6 bases, with 15 bases left in between. The CDR3 is 16 amino acids. Germline CDR1 is SGDLS and CDR2 is YYNGEE. Complete variable domain (other parts from reference TRBV9 and TRBJ2-2): DSGVTQTPKHLITATGQRVTLRCSPRSGDLSVYWYQQSLDQGLQFLIQYYNGEERAKGNILERFSAQQFPDLHSELNLSSLELGDSALYFCASSVVGQVGSGELFFGEGSRLTVL.